This T cell receptor (beta chain) appears in the sequencing data of a study of PD-1 blockade in mismatch repair-deficient tumors. This CDR3 contains 15 residues. V lost 7 bases to trimming and J lost 4 bases; unmatched junction nucleotides: 10. Germline V gene lookup returns CDR1 LNHDA and CDR2 SQIVND (reference sequence). Only in-frame clones appear in the TCRdb table, and some are missing; sequencing was by immunoSEQ multiplex PCR. This table has 49,000 or so clones, 65% to 85% appearing once. The clonotype comes from an adult with mismatch repair-deficient cancer. The J gene is TRBJ1-5, the V gene TRBV19; 7 bases line up with TRBD1. Sequenced material: peripheral blood, taken 20 weeks after starting pembrolizumab. The CDR3 spells CASNTGAGRNQPQHF. The CDR3 coding sequence is TGTGCCAGTAATACAGGGGCTGGGCGGAATCAGCCCCAGCATTTT.